The next 26 T cell receptor beta chains were all read from a single sample in a study of cytomegalovirus exposure and HLA in healthy donors. The PCR was carried out with 60 Vbeta primers and 13 Jbeta primers. Measured with immunoSEQ multiplex PCR; TCRdb has only the in-frame clones, and not every one. Of 120,000 or so clones listed, approximately 80% are singletons. The sequenced sample was PBMCs. These receptors came from a female donor in good health and CMV-seropositive.

This clone was counted a single time. The CDR3 sequence: CASSYRDRGHEQYF. As DNA, the CDR3 is TGTGCCAGCAGCTACCGGGACAGGGGCCACGAGCAGTACTTC. The chain has TRBV11-1 and TRBJ2-7; 10 nucleotides align to TRBD1. V was pared by 4 bases and J by 5 bases, with 5 bases of the junction left unmatched. Germline V gene data show CDR1 as SGHAT and CDR2 as FQDESV (reference sequence). The CDR3 is made up of 14 amino acids.

The rearrangement links TRBV28 to TRBJ2-2, with D possibly TRBD2 on 7 matching bases. V shed 4 bases and J shed 1 base, with 22 bases lying between them. Germline V gene sequence: CDR1 MDHEN, CDR2 SYDVKM. The CDR3 runs to 19 residues. The CDR3 bases are TGTGCCAGCAGTTACCCCCAGGGGAGGGGACCCCTGAACACCGGGGAGCTGTTTTTT. Protein sequence: CASSYPQGRGPLNTGELFF.

The rearrangement joins TRBV30 to TRBJ2-7, with 7 positions matching TRBD1. From germline, CDR1 is GTSNPN and CDR2 SVGIG (reference sequence). Unmatched junction bases numbered 2, after V lost 3 bases and J lost 3 bases. The CDR3 is made up of 12 amino acids. The CDR3 coding sequence is TGTGCCTGGAGACAGGGGAACTACGAGCAGTACTTC. Translating it yields CAWRQGNYEQYF.

The J gene is TRBJ1-6, the V gene TRBV6-6, with 9 bases matching TRBD1. The germline gives CDR1 MNHNY, CDR2 SVGAGI (reference sequence). V lost 4 bases, J lost 6 bases, and 4 bases stayed unmatched. The CDR3 loop spans 15 amino acids. The CDR3 region is CASSWADRGNSPLHF. The CDR3 nucleotides read TGTGCCAGCAGTTGGGCGGACAGGGGTAATTCACCCCTCCACTTT.

This clone was seen a handful of times. The chain combines TRBV7-2 with TRBJ2-2; 10 bases are shared with TRBD1. CDR1 and CDR2 from the germline V gene are SGHTA and FQGNSA. Trimming took 5 bases from V and 3 from J; bases not matched to a gene: 9. This CDR3 comprises 17 residues. CDR3 nucleotides: TGTGCCAGCAGCCGCGACAGGGGGCCACGATACACCGGGGAGCTGTTTTTT. It yields the protein CASSRDRGPRYTGELFF.

V gene TRBV30 combines with J gene TRBJ2-7; D is perhaps TRBD1 (6 bases). V dropped 0 bases and J dropped 0 bases, with 18 bases sitting between them. This CDR3 is 17 amino acids long. The V gene's germline CDR1 is GTSNPN and CDR2 SVGIG (reference sequence). CDR3 nucleotide sequence: TGTGCCTGGAGTGTACCGGGGCTAGGGGGTGCCTCCTACGAGCAGTACTTC. It translates to CAWSVPGLGGASYEQYF.

The J gene is TRBJ1-4, the V gene TRBV25-1; 7 bases line up with TRBD1. CDR1 and CDR2 (germline): MGHDK, SYGVNS. The V segment lost 2 bases and the J segment 5 bases; nucleotides outside the gene matches: 5. This CDR3 region has 15 residues. The CDR3 DNA sequence: TGTGCCAGCAGTGAAGACAGGGCAAGGAATGAAAAACTGTTTTTT. Its translation: CASSEDRARNEKLFF.

This sequence joins TRBV30 and TRBJ2-3; maybe TRBD2 (5 bases). Germline CDR1 reads GTSNPN; CDR2 reads SVGIG (reference sequence). The CDR3 spans 13 residues. V lost 1 base, J lost 3 bases, and 8 bases lay in between. The chain's CDR3 is CAWSGRATDTQYF. Written as DNA, the CDR3 is TGTGCCTGGAGTGGGCGGGCTACAGATACGCAGTATTTT.

V usage is TRBV23-1 and J usage is TRBJ2-1; weak D call: TRBD2 (6 bases). TRBV23-1 is an ORF for which the function is uncertain. The CDR3 contains 19 residues. Trimming stripped 3 bases from V and 0 bases from J, with 21 bases between. The CDR3 sequence is CASSHAGSVILSSYNEQFF. CDR3 DNA sequence: TGCGCCAGCAGTCATGCGGGGTCGGTTATCCTTAGCTCCTACAATGAGCAGTTCTTC.

V gene TRBV5-1 combines with J gene TRBJ1-6; 8 positions agree with TRBD1. With 0 bases clipped from V and 6 bases from J, the junction kept 8 bases outside the gene matches. The CDR3 spans 17 residues. CDR1 is SGHRS, CDR2 YFSETQ, per germline. For the CDR3, the DNA is TGCGCCAGCAGCTTGGGGGTGACAGGGGATAGTAATTCACCCCTCCACTTT. Translated, it gives CASSLGVTGDSNSPLHF. The full variable domain, with the rest looked up from reference TRBV5-1 and TRBJ1-6, is KAGVTQTPRYLIKTRGQQVTLSCSPISGHRSVSWYQQTPGQGLQFLFEYFSETQRNKGNFPGRFSGRQFSNSRSEMNVSTLELGDSALYLCASSLGVTGDSNSPLHFGNGTRLTVT.

The rearrangement joins TRBV7-3 to TRBJ1-1; D gene unclear. The CDR3 runs to 13 residues. V was trimmed by 4 bases and J by 5 bases, leaving 11 bases between them. Germline lookup yields CDR1 SGHTA and CDR2 FQGTGA. The CDR3 DNA reads TGTGCCAGCAGCTCCAATACATGGACTGAAGCTTTCTTT. It codes for CASSSNTWTEAFF.

This chain uses TRBV19 with TRBJ2-7; 9 nucleotides line up with TRBD1. The CDR3 has 16 residues. Germline-derived CDR1 and CDR2 are LNHDA and SQIVND (reference sequence). Unmatched junction bases numbered 10, after V lost 5 bases and J lost 2 bases. CDR3 sequence: CASSPTGTGLAYEQYF. As DNA, the CDR3 is TGTGCCAGTAGTCCGACCGGGACAGGGCTGGCCTACGAGCAGTACTTC. Full variable domain (missing parts from reference TRBV19 and TRBJ2-7): DGGITQSPKYLFRKEGQNVTLSCEQNLNHDAMYWYRQDPGQGLRLIYYSQIVNDFQKGDIAEGYSVSREKKESFPLTVTSAQKNPTAFYLCASSPTGTGLAYEQYFGPGTRLTVT.

This chain links TRBV19 with TRBJ2-4; 7 bases map to TRBD1. This CDR3 has 15 residues. From germline, CDR1 is LNHDA and CDR2 SQIVND (reference sequence). V lost 5 bases and J lost 9; bases outside the gene matches: 13. The chain's CDR3 is CASSFRQGAWGIQYF. In nucleotides, the CDR3 is TGTGCCAGTAGTTTCCGACAGGGTGCTTGGGGCATTCAGTACTTC.

The rearrangement joins TRBV6-1 to TRBJ1-4, with 8 bases aligning to TRBD1. Germline trimming cut 10 bases from V and 5 bases from J; bases unmatched to any gene: 6. The CDR3 is 13 amino acids. Germline V gene lookup returns CDR1 MNHNS and CDR2 SASEGT. The CDR3 coding sequence is TGTGCCACAGGGACAGGAGAAAATGAAAAACTGTTTTTT. This translates into CATGTGENEKLFF.

This clone was detected once. The chain links TRBV28 to TRBJ2-7; possibly TRBD2 for D (6 bases). Germline V gene lookup returns CDR1 MDHEN and CDR2 SYDVKM. CDR3 length: 13 amino acids. Trimming removed 3 bases at V and 11 bases at J, with 17 bases between. In DNA, the CDR3 is TGTGCCAGCAGTTTGGGCCTAGCGAACTCCGAGTACTTC. Protein sequence: CASSLGLANSEYF. Combining the CDR3 with reference TRBV28 and TRBJ2-7 gives the whole variable domain DVKVTQSSRYLVKRTGEKVFLECVQDMDHENMFWYRQDPGLGLRLIYFSYDVKMKEKGDIPEGYSVSREKKERFSLILESASTNQTSMYLCASSLGLANSEYFGPGTRLTVT.

This clone was seen once. The rearrangement joins TRBV21-1 to TRBJ2-7; the table's D call, TRBD2, was not checked against the DNA. TRBV21-1 is designated a pseudogene. This CDR3 region has 13 residues. In DNA, the CDR3 is TGTGCCGGAACTAGCGGGGGGCCCTACGAGCAGTACTTC. Protein product: CAGTSGGPYEQYF.

This clone was detected a few times. The chain combines TRBV10-2 with TRBJ1-1; TRBD1 aligns across 7 bases. The length of the CDR3 is 12 residues. Germline CDR1 is WSHSY and CDR2 is SAAADI. J was trimmed by 11 bases and V by 6 bases; bases with no gene match: 9. CDR3 DNA: TGCGCCAGCAGAGGGGACAGAAACATGGCTTTCTTT. Translating it yields CASRGDRNMAFF.

In its sample, this clone was seen once. J is TRBJ2-1 and V is TRBV4-1; 7 bases are shared with TRBD2. This CDR3 is 17 amino acids long. Germline CDR1 reads MGHRA; CDR2 reads YSYEKL. With 0 bases clipped from V and 7 bases from J, the junction kept 12 bases outside the gene matches. Written as DNA, the CDR3 is TGCGCCAGCAGCCAAGAGTCTGACACCGCCGGGAGGAATGAGCAGTTCTTC. It encodes CASSQESDTAGRNEQFF.

CDR3 nucleotides: TGTGCCAGTCCCCCTTCCGGGACAGGTGAGCGTACCGGGGAGCTGTTTTTT. It yields the protein CASPPSGTGERTGELFF. The rearrangement links TRBV11-2 to TRBJ2-2; TRBD1 matches 8 bases. From germline, CDR1 is SGHAT and CDR2 FQNNGV. Germline trimming cut 9 bases from V and 5 bases from J; bases unmatched to any gene: 17. This CDR3 region has 17 residues. Full variable domain (remainder filled in from reference TRBV11-2 and TRBJ2-2): EAGVAQSPRYKIIEKRQSVAFWCNPISGHATLYWYQQILGQGPKLLIQFQNNGVVDDSQLPKDRFSAERLKGVDSTLKIQPAKLEDSAVYLCASPPSGTGERTGELFFGEGSRLTVL.

V is TRBV30 and J is TRBJ1-2; unclear D gene. The CDR3 sequence is 12 residues long. Germline-derived CDR1 and CDR2 are GTSNPN and SVGIG (reference sequence). V lost 3 bases to trimming and J lost 4 bases, with 9 bases between them. The CDR3 sequence: CAWSPGIYGYTF. The DNA of the CDR3 is TGTGCCTGGAGCCCCGGGATCTATGGCTACACCTTC.

This clone was observed a single time. The CDR3 nucleotides are TGCGCCAGCAGCCAAGATCACCCTAGCGCCCAAAACAATGAGCAGTTCTTC. Amino acid sequence: CASSQDHPSAQNNEQFF. V usage is TRBV4-3 and J usage is TRBJ2-1; weak D call: TRBD2 (6 bases). Germline V gives CDR1 LGHNA, CDR2 YSLEER. V lost 0 bases to trimming and J lost 5 bases, with 17 bases between them. This CDR3 is built from 17 residues.

This chain connects TRBV28 to TRBJ1-4; D remains ambiguous. Germline V gene lookup returns CDR1 MDHEN and CDR2 SYDVKM. With 5 bases removed from V and 7 bases from J, the gap between germline ends came to 8 bases. The CDR3 is 12 residues long. CDR3 in amino acids: CASSLISEKLFF. In nucleotides, the CDR3 is TGTGCCAGCAGTCTTATATCTGAAAAACTGTTTTTT.

This clone was seen once. As DNA, the CDR3 is TGTGCCAGCAGCGCCGGACTCCTTCGCCCACATCCTTACAATGAGCAGTTCTTC. Translated: CASSAGLLRPHPYNEQFF. V and J are TRBV21-1 and TRBJ2-1; the DNA was not compared with TRBD2, the D call given in the table. TRBV21-1 is a pseudogene locus. The CDR3 sequence is 18 residues long.

This rearrangement joins TRBV10-3 to TRBJ2-5; D is unclear. Germline V lookup: CDR1 ENHRY, CDR2 SYGVKD. This CDR3 has 14 residues. V gave up 3 bases and J gave up 6 bases, with 14 bases separating them. The CDR3 spells CAISDSTQNKTQYF. In nucleotides, the CDR3 is TGTGCCATCAGTGACTCGACACAAAATAAGACCCAGTACTTC.

This clone was seen more than once but under ten times. CDR3 in amino acids: CASSLVPAGSDEQYF. CDR3 bases: TGTGCCAGCAGCTTGGTCCCAGCGGGGAGTGACGAGCAGTACTTC. This sequence joins TRBV5-8 and TRBJ2-7; 7 nucleotides line up with TRBD2. This CDR3 contains 15 residues. V dropped 0 bases and J dropped 5; count of bases not matched to a gene: 8. Germline lookup yields CDR1 SGHTS and CDR2 YDEGEE.

The chain is built from TRBV7-3 and TRBJ1-1; the D gene is possibly TRBD1 (6 bases). V was cut by 5 bases and J by 11 bases, with 15 bases left in between. In germline, CDR1 is SGHTA, CDR2 FQGTGA. The CDR3 is made up of 12 amino acids. The CDR3 spells CASSPGGGAAFF. The DNA of the CDR3 is TGTGCCAGCAGCCCGGGGGGGGGCGCGGCTTTCTTT.